Included here is one T cell receptor (beta chain) sequence, with context. Its antigen is currently unknown. This table comes from immunoSEQ multiplex PCR, and its TCRdb copy is limited to in-frame clones, with some not included. The table includes some 64,000 clones, roughly 90% detected once. V shed 2 bases, J shed 5 bases, and the junction held 11 bases outside the gene matches. Germline values: CDR1 MDHEN, CDR2 SYDVKM. The CDR3 covers 16 residues. The data belong to a study of T cells in localized non-small cell lung cancer. The study's findings and limits: Appearances in adjacent lung were noted for a median approximately 61 of the top 100 tumor clones. Longer overall survival was linked to higher blood T cell density. Heterogeneity remains possible, as sequencing covered one tumor region only.

Sequences were derived from peripheral blood, sampled before any cancer treatment. V is TRBV28 and J is TRBJ2-5, with 7 nucleotides matching TRBD1. The receptor's source is a woman aged 35-75 years with stage I lung adenocarcinoma. The CDR3 loop reads CASSLNRGSGKETQYF. In DNA form, the CDR3 reads TGTGCCAGCAGTTTAAACAGGGGTTCTGGAAAGGAGACCCAGTACTTC.